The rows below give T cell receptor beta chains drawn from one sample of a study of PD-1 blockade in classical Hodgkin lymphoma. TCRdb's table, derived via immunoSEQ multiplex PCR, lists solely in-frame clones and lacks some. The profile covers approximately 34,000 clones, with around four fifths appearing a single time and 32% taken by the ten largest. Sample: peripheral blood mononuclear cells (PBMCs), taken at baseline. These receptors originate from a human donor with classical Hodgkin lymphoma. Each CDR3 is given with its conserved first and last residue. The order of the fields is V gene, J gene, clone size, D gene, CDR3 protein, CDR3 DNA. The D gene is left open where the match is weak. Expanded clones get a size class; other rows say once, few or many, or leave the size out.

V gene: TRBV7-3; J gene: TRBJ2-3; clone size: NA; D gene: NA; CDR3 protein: CASSPRADSHDTQYF; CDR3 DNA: TGTGCCAGCAGCCCAAGGGCTGATTCTCACGATACGCAGTATTTT
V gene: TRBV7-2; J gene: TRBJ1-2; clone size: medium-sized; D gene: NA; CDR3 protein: CASSLAPTAPYGYTF; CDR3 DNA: TGTGCCAGCAGCTTAGCGCCAACAGCCCCCTATGGCTACACCTTC
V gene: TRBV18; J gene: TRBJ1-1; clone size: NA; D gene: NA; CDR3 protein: CASSQGRNTEAFF; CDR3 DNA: TGTGCCAGCTCACAGGGCAGGAACACTGAAGCTTTCTTT
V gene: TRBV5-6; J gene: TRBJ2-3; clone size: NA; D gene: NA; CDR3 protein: CASSFADTQYF; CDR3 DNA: TGTGCCAGCAGCTTTGCAGATACGCAGTATTTT
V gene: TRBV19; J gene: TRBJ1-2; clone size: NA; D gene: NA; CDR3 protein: CASSISWQSVYTF; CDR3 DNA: TGTGCCAGTAGTATATCGTGGCAGTCGGTATACACCTTC
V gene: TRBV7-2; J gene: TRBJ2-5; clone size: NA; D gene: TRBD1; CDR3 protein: CASSYQQGAETQYF; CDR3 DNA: TGTGCCAGCAGCTACCAACAGGGGGCAGAGACCCAGTACTTC
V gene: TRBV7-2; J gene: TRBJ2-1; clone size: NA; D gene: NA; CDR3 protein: CASSPRRVARNEQFF; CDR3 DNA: TGTGCCAGCAGCCCCCGACGAGTGGCGAGGAATGAGCAGTTCTTC
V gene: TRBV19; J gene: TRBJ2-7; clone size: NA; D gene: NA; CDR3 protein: CASTTNQGSYEQYF; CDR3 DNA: TGTGCCAGTACTACCAACCAGGGTTCCTACGAGCAGTACTTC
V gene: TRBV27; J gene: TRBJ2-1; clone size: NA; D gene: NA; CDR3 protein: CASAGVGGAANEQFF; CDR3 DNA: TGTGCCAGCGCCGGGGTTGGAGGGGCGGCCAATGAGCAGTTCTTC
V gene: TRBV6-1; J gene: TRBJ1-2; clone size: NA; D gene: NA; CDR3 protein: CASSENGAANYGYTF; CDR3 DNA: TGTGCCAGCAGTGAAAACGGGGCAGCTAACTATGGCTACACCTTC
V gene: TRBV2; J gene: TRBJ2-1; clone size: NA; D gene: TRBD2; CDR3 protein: CASESGGIYNEQFF; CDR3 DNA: TGTGCCAGCGAGAGCGGGGGGATCTACAATGAGCAGTTCTTC
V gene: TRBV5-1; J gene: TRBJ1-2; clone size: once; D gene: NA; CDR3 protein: CASSLASTSGYTF; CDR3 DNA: TGCGCCAGCAGCTTGGCCTCGACCAGTGGCTACACCTTC
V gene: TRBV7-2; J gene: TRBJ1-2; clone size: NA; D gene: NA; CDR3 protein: CASSVPQLPYGYTF; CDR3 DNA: TGTGCCAGCAGCGTCCCACAGTTACCCTATGGCTACACCTTC
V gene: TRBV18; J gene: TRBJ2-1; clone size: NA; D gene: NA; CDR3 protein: CASSPADGNEQFF; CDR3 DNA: TGTGCCAGCTCACCGGCGGACGGCAATGAGCAGTTCTTC
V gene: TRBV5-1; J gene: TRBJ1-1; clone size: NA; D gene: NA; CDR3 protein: CASSLAPGHGSEAFF; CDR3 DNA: TGCGCCAGCAGCTTGGCTCCGGGTCACGGATCTGAAGCTTTCTTT
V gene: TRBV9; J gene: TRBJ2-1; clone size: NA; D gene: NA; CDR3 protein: CASSPPGLGEQFF; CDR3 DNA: TGTGCCAGCAGCCCTCCCGGGCTTGGGGAGCAGTTCTTC
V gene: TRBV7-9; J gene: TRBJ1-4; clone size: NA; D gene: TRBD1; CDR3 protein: CASSITGGHEKLFF; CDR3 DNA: TGTGCCAGCAGCATCACAGGGGGGCACGAAAAACTGTTTTTT